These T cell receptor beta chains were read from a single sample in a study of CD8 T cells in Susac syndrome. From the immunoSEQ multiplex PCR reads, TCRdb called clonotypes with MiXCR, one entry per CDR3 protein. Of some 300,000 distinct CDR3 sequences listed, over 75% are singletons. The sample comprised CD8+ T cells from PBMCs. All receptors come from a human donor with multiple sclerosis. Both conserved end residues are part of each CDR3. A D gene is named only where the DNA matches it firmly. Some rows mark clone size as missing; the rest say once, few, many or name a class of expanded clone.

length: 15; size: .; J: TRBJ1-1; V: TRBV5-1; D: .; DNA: TGCGCCAGCAGCTTGTGGGGGGGTAGCTTGCTCCAAGCTTTCTTT; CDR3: CASSLWGGSLLQAFF
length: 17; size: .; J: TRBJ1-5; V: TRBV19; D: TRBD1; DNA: TGTGCCAGTAGTCCCTCGACGACAGGGGTGGGGGAACAGCCCCAGCATTTT; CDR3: CASSPSTTGVGEQPQHF
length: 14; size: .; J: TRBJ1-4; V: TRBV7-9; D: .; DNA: TGTGCCAGCAGCTTTCGGGCAGATAATGAAAAACTGTTTTTT; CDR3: CASSFRADNEKLFF
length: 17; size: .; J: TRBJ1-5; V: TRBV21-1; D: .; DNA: TGTGCCAGCAGCAAGACGGCAGGAAAAGATAGCAATCAGCCCCAGCATTTT; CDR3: CASSKTAGKDSNQPQHF
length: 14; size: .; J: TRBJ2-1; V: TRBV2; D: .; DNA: TGTGCCAGCAGTGAGTATCCTACAGACAATGAGCAGTTCTTC; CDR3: CASSEYPTDNEQFF
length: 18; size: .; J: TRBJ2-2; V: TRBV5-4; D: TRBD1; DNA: TGTGCCAGCAGCACCCCAGGGGTAGGGGGCGCGAACACCGGGGAGCTGTTTTTT; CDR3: CASSTPGVGGANTGELFF
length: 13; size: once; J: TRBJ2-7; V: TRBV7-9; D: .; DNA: TGTGCCAGCAGCTTAAGTCTGGAGTTAGAGCAGTACTTC; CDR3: CASSLSLELEQYF
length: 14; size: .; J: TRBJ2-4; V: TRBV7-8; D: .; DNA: TGTGCCAGCAGCTTAGGTCAGGGCTTAAACATTCAGTACTTC; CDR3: CASSLGQGLNIQYF
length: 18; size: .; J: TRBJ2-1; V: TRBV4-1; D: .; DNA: TGCGCCAGCAGCCAAATTGTATCGGTATCGAGCTCCTACAATGAGCAGTTCTTC; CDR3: CASSQIVSVSSSYNEQFF
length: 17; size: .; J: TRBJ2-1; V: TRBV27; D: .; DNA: TGTGCCAGCAGTTTATCCCCAGGGTATTTCGCACAGAATGAGCAGTTCTTC; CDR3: CASSLSPGYFAQNEQFF
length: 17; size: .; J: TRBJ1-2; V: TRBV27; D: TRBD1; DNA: TGTGCCAGCAGTTTCTTGGGACAGGGCCAGTTTGGGGATGGCTACACCTTC; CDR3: CASSFLGQGQFGDGYTF
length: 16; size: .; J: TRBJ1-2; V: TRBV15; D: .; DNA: TGTGCCACCAGCAACTACGACGACAGTCTAATCTATGGCTACACCTTC; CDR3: CATSNYDDSLIYGYTF
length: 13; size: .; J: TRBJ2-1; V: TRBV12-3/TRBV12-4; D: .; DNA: TGTGCCACTCGAAGGGAGGGGGAGGTTGAGCAGTTCTTC; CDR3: CATRREGEVEQFF
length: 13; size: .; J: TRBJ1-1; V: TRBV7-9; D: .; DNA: TGTGCCAGCAGCTCCCAGTATGGGGCTGAAGCTTTCTTT; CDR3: CASSSQYGAEAFF
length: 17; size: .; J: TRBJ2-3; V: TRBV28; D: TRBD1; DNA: TGTGCCAGCCATACGGCACAACAGGGGGTTCAGGCAGATACGCAGTATTTT; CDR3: CASHTAQQGVQADTQYF
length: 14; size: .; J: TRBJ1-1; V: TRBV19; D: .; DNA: TGTGCCAGTAGTACCCTCAGGGAGGCCACTGAAGCTTTCTTT; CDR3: CASSTLREATEAFF
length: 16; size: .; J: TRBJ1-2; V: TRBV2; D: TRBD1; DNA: TGTGCCAGCAGTGAATATGAGGCAGGGGGCTTCTATGGCTACACCTTC; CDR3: CASSEYEAGGFYGYTF
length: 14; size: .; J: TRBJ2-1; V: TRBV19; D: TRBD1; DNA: TGTGCCAGTAAACCGGGACAGGGGAATCGTGAGCAGTTCTTC; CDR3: CASKPGQGNREQFF
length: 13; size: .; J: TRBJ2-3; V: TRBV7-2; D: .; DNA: TGTGCCAGCAGCGGAACTAGGACAGATACGCAGTATTTT; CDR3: CASSGTRTDTQYF
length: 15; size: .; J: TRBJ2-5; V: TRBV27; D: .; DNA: TGTGCCAGCAGTCATAGCCCAAATCACCAAGAGACCCAGTACTTC; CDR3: CASSHSPNHQETQYF
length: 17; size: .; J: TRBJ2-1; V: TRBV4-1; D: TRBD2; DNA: TGCGCCAGCAGCCAAGTACGAGCGGGGATCTCCTACAATGAGCAGTTCTTC; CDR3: CASSQVRAGISYNEQFF
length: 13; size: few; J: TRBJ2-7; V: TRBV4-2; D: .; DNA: TGTGCCAGCAGCCAGGGCCTTGCCTACGAGCAGTACTTC; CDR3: CASSQGLAYEQYF
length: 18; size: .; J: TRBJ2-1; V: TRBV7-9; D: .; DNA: TGTGCCAGCAGCCCCGCTCCAGGGGCGGAGGCGGGGCACAATGAGCAGTTCTTC; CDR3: CASSPAPGAEAGHNEQFF
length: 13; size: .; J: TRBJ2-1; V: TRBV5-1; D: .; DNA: TGCGCCAGCACCGAGGAACTACCCAATGAGCAGTTCTTC; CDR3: CASTEELPNEQFF
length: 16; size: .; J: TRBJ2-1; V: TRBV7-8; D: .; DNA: TGTGCCAGCAGCTTAGGCGACCTAGCCTCCTACAATGAGCAGTTCTTC; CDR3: CASSLGDLASYNEQFF
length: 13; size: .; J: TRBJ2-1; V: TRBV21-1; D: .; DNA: TGTGCCAGCAGTTGGACAGCCTTCCCTGAGCAGTTCTTC; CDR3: CASSWTAFPEQFF
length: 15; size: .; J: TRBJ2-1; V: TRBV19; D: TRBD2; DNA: TGTGCCAGTAGTATGAGTAGCGGGAGCTACAATGAGCAGTTCTTC; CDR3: CASSMSSGSYNEQFF
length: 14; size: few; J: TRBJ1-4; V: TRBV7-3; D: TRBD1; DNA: TGTGCCAGCAGCCCCGGGACAGGGTTGGAAAAACTGTTTTTT; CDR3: CASSPGTGLEKLFF
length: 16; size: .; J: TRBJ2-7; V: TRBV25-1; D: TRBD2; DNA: TGTGCCAGCAGTGGGGGCGGGAGTTTATCCCCCTACGAGCAGTACTTC; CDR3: CASSGGGSLSPYEQYF
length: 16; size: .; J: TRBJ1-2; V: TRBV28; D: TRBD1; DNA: TGTGCCGCCACCGGGACAGGGGACTGGCGTGACTATGGCTACACCTTC; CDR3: CAATGTGDWRDYGYTF
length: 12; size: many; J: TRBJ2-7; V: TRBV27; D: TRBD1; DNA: TGTGCCAGCAGTCCGACAGGGTACGAGCAGTACTTC; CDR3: CASSPTGYEQYF
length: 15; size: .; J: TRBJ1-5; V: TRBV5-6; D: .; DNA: TGTGCCAGCAGCCTTCAACGGGCCTCTAATCAGCCCCAGCATTTT; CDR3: CASSLQRASNQPQHF
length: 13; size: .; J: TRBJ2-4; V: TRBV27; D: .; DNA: TGTGCCAGCAGTTTTTCGGCGGGAAACATTCAGTACTTC; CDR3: CASSFSAGNIQYF
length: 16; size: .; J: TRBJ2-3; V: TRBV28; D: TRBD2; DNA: TGTGCCAGCAGTCTCTTAGGACTAGCGCACACAGATACGCAGTATTTT; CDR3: CASSLLGLAHTDTQYF
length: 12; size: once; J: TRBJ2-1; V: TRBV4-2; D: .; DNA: TGTGCCAGCAGCCAGGTAGACGGTGAGCAGTTCTTC; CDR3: CASSQVDGEQFF
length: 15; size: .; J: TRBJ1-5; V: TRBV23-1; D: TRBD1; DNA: TGCGCCAGCAGTCAATCACGACAGGGGGATCAGCCCCAGCATTTT; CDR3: CASSQSRQGDQPQHF
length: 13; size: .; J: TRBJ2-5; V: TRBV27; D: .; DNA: TGTGCCAGCAGCCCTTGGTACCAAGAGACCCAGTACTTC; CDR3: CASSPWYQETQYF
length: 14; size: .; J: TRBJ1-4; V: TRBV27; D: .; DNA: TGTGCCAGCAGTCAAATCGACAGCGATGAAAAACTGTTTTTT; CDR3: CASSQIDSDEKLFF
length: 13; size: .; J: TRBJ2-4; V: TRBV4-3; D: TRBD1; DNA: TGCGCCAGCAGCCAGGACAGGGGGAGCATTCAGTACTTC; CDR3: CASSQDRGSIQYF
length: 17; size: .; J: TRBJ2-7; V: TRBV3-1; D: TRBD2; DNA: TGTGCCAGCAGCCAAGATCCCGGACTAGCGGTATTCTACGAGCAGTACTTC; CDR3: CASSQDPGLAVFYEQYF
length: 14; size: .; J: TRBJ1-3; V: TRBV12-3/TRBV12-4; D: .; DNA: TGTGCCAGCACTAAACCCGGCGATGGAAACACCATATATTTT; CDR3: CASTKPGDGNTIYF
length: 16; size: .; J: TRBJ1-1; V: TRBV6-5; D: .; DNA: TGTGCCAGCAGTTACGGGGCAGGGCCGGTGAACACTGAAGCTTTCTTT; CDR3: CASSYGAGPVNTEAFF
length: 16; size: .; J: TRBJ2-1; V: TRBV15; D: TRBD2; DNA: TGTGCCACCAGCGGGGCTGTCGGGAGGGCCTACAATGAGCAGTTCTTC; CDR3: CATSGAVGRAYNEQFF
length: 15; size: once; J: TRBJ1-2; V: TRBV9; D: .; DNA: TGTGCCAGCAGCGCAACCGGGACCAATAACTATGGCTACACCTTC; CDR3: CASSATGTNNYGYTF
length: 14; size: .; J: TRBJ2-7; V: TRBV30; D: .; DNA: TGTGCCTGGACTGTCGGGGCATCAGCCTACGAGCAGTACTTC; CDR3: CAWTVGASAYEQYF
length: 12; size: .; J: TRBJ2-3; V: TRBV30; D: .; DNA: TGTGCCTGGAGCTTGGGAGCCCGAGTGCAGTATTTT; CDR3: CAWSLGARVQYF
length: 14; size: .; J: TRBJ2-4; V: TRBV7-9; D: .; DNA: TGTGCCAGCAGCCTTCGAACTGCCAAAAACATTCAGTACTTC; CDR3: CASSLRTAKNIQYF
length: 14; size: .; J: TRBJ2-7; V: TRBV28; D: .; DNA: TGTGCCAGCAGTTCCCCCGAAGGGCTCCACGAGCAGTACTTC; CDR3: CASSSPEGLHEQYF
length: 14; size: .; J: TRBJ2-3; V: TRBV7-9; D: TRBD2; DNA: TGTGCCTCAGCGGTAGCGGGAGTGGCAGATACGCAGTATTTT; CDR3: CASAVAGVADTQYF